This T cell receptor (beta chain) is from a study of cytomegalovirus exposure and HLA in healthy donors. Study in general: T cells numbering about 179 million yielded 100 million to 120 million unique TCR beta sequences in an earlier analysis.

The PCR employed 60 Vbeta primers together with 13 Jbeta primers. This table comes from immunoSEQ multiplex PCR, and its TCRdb copy is limited to in-frame clones, with some not included. The repertoire includes some 90,000 clones, 77% of them detected once, and roughly 2% sits in the top ten. The sample holds a few counts of this clone. The CDR3 has 15 amino acids. CDR1 and CDR2 (germline): SQVTM, ANQGSEA. V shed 5 bases and J 3 bases; nucleotides not matched to a gene: 10. Sequencing was carried out using PBMCs. J is TRBJ2-4 and V is TRBV29-1; TRBD1 matches at 7 bases. The clonotype originates from a boy aged 10-17 years in good health and CMV-seronegative. CDR3 coding DNA: TGCAGCGTTTTTTACCTCGACAGGGACAAAAACATTCAGTACTTC. As protein: CSVFYLDRDKNIQYF.